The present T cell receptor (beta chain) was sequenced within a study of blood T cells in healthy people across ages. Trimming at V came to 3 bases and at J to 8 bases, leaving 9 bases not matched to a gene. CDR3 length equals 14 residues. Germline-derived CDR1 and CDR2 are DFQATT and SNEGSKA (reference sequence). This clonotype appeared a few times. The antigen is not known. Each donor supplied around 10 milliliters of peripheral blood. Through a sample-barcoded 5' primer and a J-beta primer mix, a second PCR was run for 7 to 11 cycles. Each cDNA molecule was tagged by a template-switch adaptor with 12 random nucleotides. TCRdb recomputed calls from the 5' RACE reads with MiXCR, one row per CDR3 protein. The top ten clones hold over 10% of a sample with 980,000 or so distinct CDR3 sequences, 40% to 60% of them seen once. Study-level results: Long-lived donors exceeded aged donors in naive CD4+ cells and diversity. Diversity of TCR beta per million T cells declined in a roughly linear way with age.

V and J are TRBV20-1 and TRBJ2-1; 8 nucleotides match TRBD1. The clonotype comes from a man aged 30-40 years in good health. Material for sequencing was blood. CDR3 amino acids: CSARGQGALDEQFF. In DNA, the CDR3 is TGCAGTGCTAGGGGCCAGGGGGCCTTGGATGAGCAGTTCTTC.